This T cell receptor (beta chain) was documented in a study of PD-1 blockade in mismatch repair-deficient tumors. Across the whole study: Patients had approximately 12 mismatch repair-deficient cancer types, all previously treated and progressing.

Clones were read by immunoSEQ multiplex PCR, and TCRdb kept only the in-frame ones, dropping some. The table records about 63,000 clones, about 91% of them present only once. The CDR3 runs to 15 residues. Between the trimmed V and J ends, which lost 0 bases and 0 bases, there was a span of 6 bases. Germline V CDR1 and CDR2: SGDLS, YYNGEE. TCR sequencing covered a few patients who responded to pembrolizumab. The sample was peripheral blood, taken 52 weeks after starting pembrolizumab. The clonotype comes from an adult with mismatch repair-deficient cancer. The chain links TRBV9 to TRBJ1-4; D unresolved. In nucleotides, the CDR3 is TGTGCCAGCAGCGTAGGTTTAGCAACTAATGAAAAACTGTTTTTT. It codes for CASSVGLATNEKLFF.